Listed here are 19 T cell receptor beta chains from one sample, sequenced in a study of shared clonotypes between healthy human individuals. The method was immunoSEQ multiplex PCR; TCRdb's version includes in-frame clones alone and lacks a portion of them. The table lists around 2,000,000 clones, about 95% of them singletons, with around 1% in the top ten. CD45RO negativity and positive selection for CCR7 defined naive CD8 cells, a population that excluded terminally differentiated effector memory CD45RA+ cells. The sample taken for sequencing was naive CD8+ T cells sorted from blood. Receptor source: a man aged 18 to 35 in good health.

The J gene is TRBJ1-1, the V gene TRBV19; D unclear. V dropped 1 base and J dropped 1 base, with 16 bases sitting between them. Germline V gene lookup returns CDR1 LNHDA and CDR2 SQIVND (reference sequence). The CDR3 runs 17 residues. CDR3 loop: CASSIGAGLSSNTEAFF. The CDR3 bases are TGTGCCAGTAGTATAGGTGCGGGTCTGTCCTCGAACACTGAAGCTTTCTTT.

This rearrangement joins TRBV2 to TRBJ2-7; 13 nucleotides align to TRBD2. Trimming removed 6 bases from V and 3 bases from J; junction bases left unmatched: 8. Germline loops: CDR1 SNHLY, CDR2 FYNNEI. The length of the CDR3 is 16 residues. In DNA form, the CDR3 reads TGTGCCAGCAGCCCATTGGGGACTAGCGGGATCTACGAGCAGTACTTC. This gives the protein CASSPLGTSGIYEQYF.

With regard to this clone: Additional DNA sequences in this sample encode the identical CDR3. V gene TRBV19 combines with J gene TRBJ1-1; D uncertain. V lost 3 bases to trimming and J lost 4 bases, with 3 bases between them. The CDR3 extends over 11 amino acids. Germline CDR1 LNHDA, CDR2 SQIVND (reference sequence). The CDR3 reads CASSMGTEAFF. The CDR3 DNA reads TGTGCCAGTAGTATGGGCACTGAAGCTTTCTTT. The full variable domain, with the rest looked up from reference TRBV19 and TRBJ1-1, is DGGITQSPKYLFRKEGQNVTLSCEQNLNHDAMYWYRQDPGQGLRLIYYSQIVNDFQKGDIAEGYSVSREKKESFPLTVTSAQKNPTAFYLCASSMGTEAFFGQGTRLTVV.

About this clone itself: The same CDR3 arises from other DNA sequences in this sample as well. The V and J genes are TRBV5-1 and TRBJ2-2; 7 positions match TRBD1. Per germline, CDR1 SGHRS and CDR2 YFSETQ. This CDR3 spans 15 amino acids. The trim removed 5 bases at V and 4 bases at J, leaving 8 bases unmatched. The CDR3 protein is CASSFEGASTGELFF. CDR3 coding DNA: TGCGCCAGCAGTTTCGAGGGGGCAAGCACCGGGGAGCTGTTTTTT.

The V and J genes are TRBV23-1 and TRBJ2-2, with 11 bases that match TRBD2. TRBV23-1 qualifies as an ORF whose function is uncertain. Unmatched junction bases numbered 6, after V lost 8 bases and J lost 1 base. The CDR3 contains 16 residues. The CDR3 DNA is TGCGCCAGCGAATCGACTAGCGGGATGAACACCGGGGAGCTGTTTTTT. Amino acids: CASESTSGMNTGELFF.

This clone was found a few times. V gene TRBV5-4 combines with J gene TRBJ1-2; 8 bases match TRBD1. J was trimmed by 6 bases and V by 4 bases; bases with no gene match: 5. The germline gives CDR1 SGHNT, CDR2 YYREEE (reference sequence). The CDR3 is 13 residues long. CDR3 sequence reads: CASSEDRDNGYTF. DNA for the CDR3: TGTGCCAGCAGCGAGGACAGGGATAATGGCTACACCTTC.

About this clone: This sample also contains other DNA sequences that code for the same CDR3. The chain combines TRBV6-1 with TRBJ1-2; tentatively, D is TRBD1 (5 bases). CDR3 size: 13 residues. Trimming left V 2 bases short and J 2 bases short, with 6 bases between. Germline CDR1 is MNHNS and CDR2 is SASEGT. In nucleotides, the CDR3 is TGTGCCAGCAGTGAACGGGGGAACTATGGCTACACCTTC. This encodes CASSERGNYGYTF.

V and J are TRBV4-1 and TRBJ1-1; 8 nucleotides align to TRBD1. This CDR3 region has 14 residues. Per the germline V gene, CDR1 is MGHRA and CDR2 is YSYEKL. Trimming took 4 bases from V and 1 from J; bases not matched to a gene: 2. CDR3 in DNA: TGCGCCAGCAGCCCTACAGGGGGGAACACTGAAGCTTTCTTT. Its translation: CASSPTGGNTEAFF.

The chain uses TRBV4-1 and TRBJ2-3; 12 positions match TRBD1. Unmatched junction bases numbered 4, after V lost 4 bases and J lost 5 bases. Germline V gene data show CDR1 as MGHRA and CDR2 as YSYEKL. This CDR3 contains 15 residues. The CDR3 DNA follows: TGCGCCAGCAGCCTAAGGGACAGGGGGCAAGATACGCAGTATTTT. This translates into CASSLRDRGQDTQYF.

The chain recombines TRBV4-1 with TRBJ2-7; unclear D gene. This CDR3 is 13 amino acids long. The V gene's germline CDR1 is MGHRA and CDR2 YSYEKL. V was pared by 2 bases and J by 3 bases, with 8 bases between. The DNA of the CDR3 is TGCGCCAGCAGCCAATCGGCGAACTACGAGCAGTACTTC. This encodes CASSQSANYEQYF.

In DNA form, the CDR3 reads TGTGCCAGCAGCCCAGGACAGACCTCCTACGAGCAGTACTTC. Protein: CASSPGQTSYEQYF. The chain links TRBV7-2 to TRBJ2-7; D possibly corresponds to TRBD1 (6 bases). This CDR3 region has 14 residues. The germline V gene has CDR1 SGHTA and CDR2 FQGNSA. Trimming pared 5 bases from V and 0 bases from J, leaving 11 bases between. Variable domain in full (rest from reference TRBV7-2 and TRBJ2-7): GAGVSQSPSNKVTEKGKDVELRCDPISGHTALYWYRQSLGQGLEFLIYFQGNSAPDKSGLPSDRFSAERTGGSVSTLTIQRTQQEDSAVYLCASSPGQTSYEQYFGPGTRLTVT.

The chain has TRBV9 and TRBJ2-7; 10 bases are a match to TRBD1. CDR1 SGDLS and CDR2 YYNGEE come from the germline V gene. The trim removed 2 bases at V and 5 bases at J, leaving 7 bases unmatched. This CDR3 spans 15 amino acids. The CDR3 region has the DNA TGTGCCAGCAGCGTTGTAGGGACAGGGGTCCACGAGCAGTACTTC. Protein sequence: CASSVVGTGVHEQYF.

In regard to this clone: Other DNA sequences from this sample encode an identical CDR3 as well. The chain combines TRBV28 with TRBJ2-7; the D gene is possibly TRBD2 (6 bases). V was shortened by 2 bases and J by 0 bases, with 8 bases between the two germline ends. Per the germline V gene, CDR1 is MDHEN and CDR2 is SYDVKM. The CDR3 totals 14 residues. CDR3 DNA sequence: TGTGCCAGCAGTTTAGGGGGGAGCTCCTACGAGCAGTACTTC. Its translation is CASSLGGSSYEQYF.

This clone appeared once. V gene TRBV2 combines with J gene TRBJ2-7, with 9 bases that match TRBD1. Germline assignment: CDR1 SNHLY and CDR2 FYNNEI. Losses at the gene ends were 5 bases for V and 6 bases for J; bases not matched to a gene: 8. The CDR3 spans 14 residues. The CDR3 nucleotides read TGTGCCAGCAGTCTGACAGGGGGTACAGGCGAGCAGTACTTC. Its translation is CASSLTGGTGEQYF.

This chain links TRBV13 with TRBJ2-1, with 11 positions matching TRBD2. The V and J ends lost 6 bases and 0 bases, in that order; junction bases with no gene match: 7. The CDR3 consists of 17 residues. The V gene's germline CDR1 is PRHDT and CDR2 FYEKMQ (reference sequence). The CDR3 sequence is CASRSRTSGGSYNEQFF. CDR3 nucleotide sequence: TGTGCCAGCAGATCCCGAACTAGCGGGGGCTCCTACAATGAGCAGTTCTTC.

This rearrangement joins TRBV4-3 to TRBJ2-1; 10 nucleotides match TRBD2. J gave up 0 bases and V 0 bases, and 11 bases lay outside the gene matches. The V gene's germline CDR1 is LGHNA and CDR2 YSLEER. This CDR3 spans 20 amino acids. The CDR3 protein is CASSQDLELAGHLSYNEQFF. CDR3 nucleotide sequence: TGCGCCAGCAGCCAAGATCTGGAACTAGCGGGACACCTCTCCTACAATGAGCAGTTCTTC.

The genes are TRBV19 and TRBJ1-6; 8 nucleotides agree with TRBD1. V was pared by 6 bases and J by 8 bases, with 6 bases of the junction left unmatched. CDR3 size: 14 residues. Germline V gene sequence: CDR1 LNHDA, CDR2 SQIVND (reference sequence). CDR3 sequence (DNA): TGTGCCAGTAGGTGGGGACAGGAGCATTCACCCCTCCACTTT. Translated, it gives CASRWGQEHSPLHF. Full variable domain (missing parts from reference TRBV19 and TRBJ1-6): DGGITQSPKYLFRKEGQNVTLSCEQNLNHDAMYWYRQDPGQGLRLIYYSQIVNDFQKGDIAEGYSVSREKKESFPLTVTSAQKNPTAFYLCASRWGQEHSPLHFGNGTRLTVT.

V is TRBV13 and J is TRBJ1-2, with TRBD1 matching 7 bases. The V and J ends lost 5 bases and 4 bases, in that order; junction bases with no gene match: 4. The CDR3 length is 13 residues. CDR1 and CDR2 from the germline V gene are PRHDT and FYEKMQ (reference sequence). The CDR3 sequence: CASSRGRVYGYTF. CDR3 DNA: TGTGCCAGCAGCAGGGGGCGAGTCTATGGCTACACCTTC.

This chain uses TRBV2 with TRBJ2-7; D is unclear. This CDR3 is 16 amino acids long. Germline-derived CDR1 and CDR2 are SNHLY and FYNNEI. Trimming shortened V by 5 bases and J by 0 bases, and 17 bases separated the two germline ends. The CDR3 nucleotides read TGTGCCAGCAGTAGCGACCCCGACCTAAGCTCCTACGAGCAGTACTTC. Translating gives CASSSDPDLSSYEQYF. Combining the CDR3 with reference TRBV2 and TRBJ2-7 gives the whole variable domain EPEVTQTPSHQVTQMGQEVILRCVPISNHLYFYWYRQILGQKVEFLVSFYNNEISEKSEIFDDQFSVERPDGSNFTLKIRSTKLEDSAMYFCASSSDPDLSSYEQYFGPGTRLTVT.